This T cell receptor beta chain was documented in a study of CD8 T cells in ankylosing spondylitis (dated by TCRdb to about 2017). About the full investigation: To find TCR variants linked to disease, the study profiled T cell receptor beta repertoires in ankylosing spondylitis patients and healthy donors. The full study cohort was made up of about 24 ankylosing spondylitis patients and some 100 healthy donors. Peripheral blood was sampled, and synovial fluid was also collected from ankylosing spondylitis patients.

V gives up 6 bases and J gives up 2 bases, and the segment between their germline ends measures 16 bases. Including cysteine and phenylalanine, the CDR3 has 14 amino acids. The DNA shown is the 42-base CDR3, in frame from base 1. CDR1 and CDR2 were assigned from the germline V gene (reference sequence) as DFQATT and SNEGSKA. Broader findings and caveats from the paper: A CD8+ phenotype was shown by the disease-linked clones, which were found at relatively low frequencies in peripheral blood. Blood from ankylosing spondylitis patients appeared to be characterized by a TCR beta motif composed of 7 to 9 highly homologous amino acid variants. The disease-linked clones were reported as significantly enriched in matched synovial fluid samples from ankylosing spondylitis patients. Some motif variants were previously reported in synovial fluid and blood of reactive arthritis patients, suggesting common disease-initiation mechanisms.

The sample was run on an Illumina HiSeq 2500. Quantitative 5'-RACE with molecular barcodes was used to prepare TCR beta libraries. Concerning the study's data processing: A new computational method, built on a probabilistic model of VDJ rearrangement, was used to identify disease-linked TCR variants. The public reads were reanalyzed by TCRdb: fastp trimming at Q25, MiXCR alignment, in-frame beta chains only. Every CDR3 protein is listed once, alongside the most common genes and DNA of its rows. TCRdb, not the authors, supplied the V and J calls. The sample data list approximately 400,000 distinct CDR3 sequences, and 25% to 30% of these were observed just once. The ten top clones hold 0.89% of the sample. This clonotype was seen a few times. Its antigen is not yet known. Base quality data are lacking; no much larger clone is found one base away.

The chain links TRBV20-1 with TRBJ2-5; TRBD1 is possibly the D segment (7 matching bases). Sequencing input: blood, either unsorted or a sorted T cell fraction (not recorded which). This receptor was obtained from a male donor with ankylosing spondylitis. At the DNA level, the sequence is TGCAGTGCCCCCAGGGGGGCGGGGCAAGAGACCCAGTACTTC. It specifies CSAPRGAGQETQYF.